Each of the 9 T cell receptor beta chains below was sequenced from the same sample in a study of lymphopenia after photon versus proton radiotherapy. Assay used: immunoSEQ multiplex PCR; TCRdb lists only in-frame clones, some missing. The sample has 150,000 to 200,000 clones; roughly nine tenths are singletons. The input for sequencing was peripheral blood, taken from a patient treated with photon-based radiotherapy. The receptors shown here come from a man aged 50 or older with gastric cancer.

The J gene is TRBJ1-4, the V gene TRBV5-8; TRBD1 might be the D (5 bases). Trimming took 8 bases from V and 0 from J, leaving 5 bases between them. CDR1 and CDR2 from the germline V gene are SGHTS and YDEGEE. The CDR3 length is 12 residues. The DNA of the CDR3 is TGTGCCAGAGGGGCAACTAATGAAAAACTGTTTTTT. This codes for CARGATNEKLFF.

The chain employs TRBV5-1 and TRBJ2-1; 7 nucleotides line up with TRBD2. The CDR3 runs 16 residues. Germline V CDR1 and CDR2: SGHRS, YFSETQ. J gave up 7 bases and V 2 bases, and 12 bases lay outside the gene matches. CDR3 sequence reads: CASSFNPGLEWNEQFF. In DNA, the CDR3 is TGCGCCAGCAGCTTCAACCCTGGACTAGAGTGGAATGAGCAGTTCTTC. The full variable domain, in which reference TRBV5-1 and TRBJ2-1 provide the parts outside the CDR3, is KAGVTQTPRYLIKTRGQQVTLSCSPISGHRSVSWYQQTPGQGLQFLFEYFSETQRNKGNFPGRFSGRQFSNSRSEMNVSTLELGDSALYLCASSFNPGLEWNEQFFGPGTRLTVL.

The chain is built from TRBV7-6 and TRBJ1-1; D gene unclear. The CDR3 contains 13 residues. CDR1 SGHVS and CDR2 FNYEAQ come from the germline V gene. V was shortened by 2 bases and J by 3 bases, with 7 bases between the two germline ends. The CDR3 region is CASSLTGDTEAFF. For the CDR3, the DNA is TGTGCCAGCAGCTTAACCGGGGACACTGAAGCTTTCTTT. Looking up the rest from reference TRBV7-6 and TRBJ1-1 gives the full variable domain: GAGVSQSPRYKVTKRGQDVALRCDPISGHVSLYWYRQALGQGPEFLTYFNYEAQQDKSGLPNDRFSAERPEGSISTLTIQRTEQRDSAMYRCASSLTGDTEAFFGQGTRLTVV.

This clone was observed once. The chain employs TRBV7-9 and TRBJ1-1; D is ambiguous. The germline V gene has CDR1 SEHNR and CDR2 FQNEAQ (reference sequence). The CDR3 runs 14 residues. Trimming took 1 base from V and 3 from J, leaving 9 bases between them. The CDR3 here is CASSLVTGDTEAFF. The CDR3 DNA reads TGTGCCAGCAGCTTAGTTACCGGGGACACTGAAGCTTTCTTT.

The V call is TRBV6-4, the J call TRBJ2-3; 10 positions agree with TRBD2. Germline V gives CDR1 MRHNA, CDR2 SNTAGT. Trimming removed 2 bases from V and 2 bases from J; junction bases left unmatched: 7. This CDR3 is built from 17 residues. CDR3 DNA sequence: TGTGCCAGCAGTGACCCGGGACTAGCGTCCTTCACAGATACGCAGTATTTT. Translating it yields CASSDPGLASFTDTQYF.

The chain joins TRBV30 to TRBJ1-1; maybe TRBD1 (5 bases). This CDR3 comprises 12 residues. Trimming took off 8 bases at V and 6 bases at J, with 16 bases between the two ends. Germline V CDR1 and CDR2: GTSNPN, SVGIG (reference sequence). Here the CDR3 reads CAGTMEQAEAFF. The CDR3 DNA reads TGTGCCGGGACCATGGAACAAGCTGAAGCTTTCTTT.

This clone was counted only a few times. Other DNA sequences in this sample translate to the same CDR3. The chain links TRBV5-1 to TRBJ2-7; the match to TRBD1 covers 9 bases. Per the germline V gene, CDR1 is SGHRS and CDR2 is YFSETQ. V dropped 7 bases and J dropped 4; count of bases not matched to a gene: 3. CDR3 size: 12 residues. The CDR3 protein is CASSGQGYEQYF. The DNA for the CDR3 is TGCGCCAGCTCCGGACAGGGGTACGAGCAGTACTTC. Full variable domain (outside the CDR3, taken from reference TRBV5-1 and TRBJ2-7): KAGVTQTPRYLIKTRGQQVTLSCSPISGHRSVSWYQQTPGQGLQFLFEYFSETQRNKGNFPGRFSGRQFSNSRSEMNVSTLELGDSALYLCASSGQGYEQYFGPGTRLTVT.

This clone has only one observation. The chain joins TRBV6-6 to TRBJ2-7; D is ambiguous. Germline CDR1 is MNHNY and CDR2 is SVGAGI (reference sequence). V shed 7 bases and J shed 5 bases, with 15 bases lying between them. The length of the CDR3 is 13 residues. Written as DNA, the CDR3 is TGTGCCAGCACCACCTCCCCGATGCACGAGCAGTACTTC. Its translation is CASTTSPMHEQYF.

The chain uses TRBV7-9 and TRBJ2-1, with 11 positions matching TRBD2. CDR1 is SEHNR, CDR2 FQNEAQ, per germline (reference sequence). The CDR3 is 15 amino acids. V gave up 3 bases and J gave up 6 bases; unmatched junction bases: 4. The CDR3 is CASSFGLAGGNEQFF. DNA for the CDR3: TGTGCCAGCAGCTTCGGTCTAGCGGGAGGCAATGAGCAGTTCTTC.